These 15 T cell receptor beta chains share one sample of origin, sequenced in a study of T cell clonotyping in hematopoietic cell transplantation. Repertoires were generated with immunoSEQ multiplex PCR, while TCRdb's copy carries only in-frame clones and drops some. The table includes more than 65,000 clones, around 94% detected once. The sample taken for sequencing was peripheral blood mononuclear cells. The receptors stem from a man between 50 and 59 years old in good health. Some clones in this sample may be carry-over from other donors' samples.

The chain links TRBV12-1 to TRBJ2-7; no check of the table's D call, TRBD1, against the DNA was made. TRBV12-1 is a pseudogene. The CDR3 is 15 amino acids. The CDR3 spells CASSHRGDYAYEQYF. In nucleotides, the CDR3 is TGTGCCAGCAGCCACAGGGGGGATTATGCCTACGAGCAGTACTTC.

The chain carries TRBV7-6 and TRBJ2-7; D is possibly TRBD1 (6 bases). The CDR3 runs to 14 residues. V lost 3 bases and J lost 4, with 13 bases in between. The germline CDR1 and CDR2 sequences are SGHVS and FNYEAQ. The CDR3 coding sequence is TGTGCCAGCAGCTTCTATGGGCAGGGGTACGAGCAGTACTTC. Translation: CASSFYGQGYEQYF.

This clone has only one observation. The V call is TRBV28, the J call TRBJ2-2, with D perhaps given as TRBD1 or TRBD2 (6 bases each). The CDR3 loop spans 15 amino acids. V lost 6 bases and J 6 bases, leaving 17 bases between the germline ends. Per germline, CDR1 MDHEN and CDR2 SYDVKM. CDR3 sequence reads: CASRASGARSGELFF. CDR3 coding DNA: TGTGCCAGCAGGGCCTCGGGGGCTAGGTCCGGGGAGCTGTTTTTT.

Points on this clone: A much larger clonotype is one base distant, so this may be a read error. In the same sample, other DNA sequences code for this CDR3. The rearrangement uses TRBV6-1 and TRBJ1-6; D not resolved. V lost 4 bases and J lost 4, with 8 bases in between. Germline V gene data show CDR1 as MNHNS and CDR2 as SASEGT. CDR3 size: 14 residues. The CDR3 loop reads CASSAGPYNSPLHF. CDR3 nucleotides: TGTGCCAGCAGTGCAGGCCCTTATAATTCACCCCTCCACTTT.

This clone was observed a single time. CDR3 region: CSASSPLHF. The CDR3, as DNA: TGCAGTGCTAGCTCACCCCTCCACTTT. V gene TRBV20-1 combines with J gene TRBJ1-6; D call uncertain. V lost 3 bases and J 10 bases, leaving 1 base between the germline ends. The CDR3 has 9 residues. Germline V gene data show CDR1 as DFQATT and CDR2 as SNEGSKA (reference sequence).

This clone was seen a single time. This chain uses TRBV4-2 with TRBJ1-2, with D perhaps TRBD1 (6 bases). The CDR3 has 14 residues. Per germline, CDR1 LGHNA and CDR2 YNFKEQ. V was shortened by 3 bases and J by 8 bases, with 16 bases between the two germline ends. Here the CDR3 reads CASSQEQGVGGYTF. The CDR3 DNA reads as TGTGCCAGCAGCCAGGAACAGGGAGTAGGAGGCTACACCTTC.

V usage is TRBV2 and J usage is TRBJ1-4; no definite D call. Germline V gene lookup returns CDR1 SNHLY and CDR2 FYNNEI. V lost 1 base, J lost 5 bases, and 5 bases lay in between. This CDR3 has 13 amino acids. CDR3: CASSEGVNEKLFF. The CDR3 nucleotides read TGTGCCAGCAGTGAAGGGGTAAATGAAAAACTGTTTTTT.

The chain links TRBV9 to TRBJ1-5; D may be TRBD1 (5 bases). V shed 2 bases and J shed 3 bases, with 9 bases lying between them. The CDR3 covers 14 residues. CDR1 is SGDLS and CDR2 is YYNGEE in the germline V gene. CDR3 sequence (DNA): TGTGCCAGCAGCGTCGGCAGGGCCAATCAGCCCCAGCATTTT. It specifies CASSVGRANQPQHF.

This chain connects TRBV28 to TRBJ2-7, with D unresolved. Trimming cost V 4 bases and J 7 bases, with 14 bases left between them. Germline assignment: CDR1 MDHEN and CDR2 SYDVKM. The CDR3 contains 13 residues. Written as DNA, the CDR3 is TGTGCCAGCAGTTCTACCAACCGGCCTGAGCAGTACTTC. Protein product: CASSSTNRPEQYF.

The count of this clone is one. This rearrangement joins TRBV29-1 to TRBJ2-2; 8 bases line up with TRBD1. Germline V gives CDR1 SQVTM, CDR2 ANQGSEA. The CDR3 extends over 13 amino acids. V dropped 7 bases and J dropped 6; count of bases not matched to a gene: 7. CDR3 protein: CSARVTGAGELFF. Written as DNA, the CDR3 is TGCAGCGCGCGGGTGACAGGGGCCGGGGAGCTGTTTTTT.

This chain connects TRBV27 to TRBJ2-7; 9 nucleotides agree with TRBD2. The trim removed 0 bases at V and 9 bases at J, leaving 9 bases unmatched. CDR1 and CDR2 (germline): MNHEY, SMNVEV (reference sequence). CDR3 size: 15 residues. The chain's CDR3 is CASSLSDLAGRTQYF. In DNA form, the CDR3 reads TGTGCCAGCAGTTTATCGGATCTAGCGGGGAGAACGCAGTACTTC.

This clone was seen a handful of times. The gene calls are TRBV7-3 and TRBJ1-2; D unresolved. CDR1 SGHTA and CDR2 FQGTGA come from the germline V gene. The CDR3 consists of 13 residues. Trimming removed 5 bases at V and 2 bases at J, with 9 bases between. This chain's CDR3 is CASSPFGNYGYTF. The CDR3 region has the DNA TGTGCCAGCAGCCCTTTCGGAAACTATGGCTACACCTTC.

V and J are TRBV28 and TRBJ1-5; D not resolved. CDR3 length: 13 amino acids. V was shortened by 6 bases and J by 4 bases, with 10 bases between the two germline ends. Germline loops: CDR1 MDHEN, CDR2 SYDVKM. CDR3 sequence (DNA): TGTGCCAGCAGAATATACGGAAATCAGCCCCAGCATTTT. Translated: CASRIYGNQPQHF.

A single count supports this clone. The V call is TRBV5-6, the J call TRBJ1-1, with D possibly being TRBD1 (5 bases). The CDR3 has 14 residues. Trimming pared 2 bases from V and 3 bases from J, leaving 11 bases between. Germline V lookup: CDR1 SGHDT, CDR2 YYEEEE. CDR3 sequence: CASSFIRGDTEAFF. Here the CDR3 DNA reads TGTGCCAGCAGCTTTATAAGGGGAGACACTGAAGCTTTCTTT.

The rearrangement uses TRBV27 and TRBJ2-7; TRBD1 or TRBD2 may be the D gene (5 bases each). The CDR3 totals 14 residues. Germline loops: CDR1 MNHEY, CDR2 SMNVEV (reference sequence). The V end lost 7 bases, the J end lost 5 bases, and 18 bases lay between the germline ends. The CDR3 nucleotides read TGTGCCAGCATGAGGGGTCAGGCACGCGACGAGCAGTACTTC. It translates to CASMRGQARDEQYF.